This section outlines one T cell receptor (beta chain) sequence together with its context. Its target antigen remains unknown. No base qualities exist here, and no much larger clone lies one base off it. TCRbeta CDR3 regions were amplified from genomic DNA using the immunoSEQ Assay, a bias-controlled multiplex PCR. The original pipeline was this. The number of nucleated cells in each sample was estimated by amplification of reference gene primers within the assay. To quantify the absolute abundance of each unique TCRbeta CDR3 rearrangement, sequence reads were collapsed and filtered. For each sample, productive Simpson clonality was calculated as the square root of Simpson's diversity index across productive rearrangements. TCRdb stores this immuneACCESS table with in-frame sequences only. Part of the clones is absent; in the studies checked, under half of the shortfall reflects unresolved V genes, and no reason is known for the rest. V and J calls and clone size are copied from that table; D and trimming were computed from the DNA. This sample holds some 68,000 clones; 90% to 95% were observed only once. Of the sample, around 7% falls within the top ten clones.

Inclusive of the bounding cysteine and phenylalanine, the CDR3 is 12 residues long. The entry retains the CDR3 DNA only, 36 bases that are in frame from base 1. The trim is 3 bases for V and 7 bases for J, with a gap of 9 bases between the germline ends. The germline V gene yields MDHEN for CDR1 and SYDVKM for CDR2. The sample belongs to a study of blood T cell repertoires in COVID-19 (TCRdb year 2020). Study-wide context: The collaborator samples originated in the United States, Italy and Spain and spanned the acute and convalescent phases of COVID-19. The material from the prospective study consisted of cDNA or gDNA derived from T cells, B-cell-depleted T cells, or PBMCs. Where HLA class I and class II types were available, the types were taken from metadata supplied by the sample provider, not from assay-based typing. Samples were obtained from the ongoing ImmuneRACE study (first 160 participants) and from 950 to 1,500 subjects provided by 6 global collaborators. The repertoires were released in a freely available public database meant as a resource for research on the immune response to SARS-CoV-2. The sample metadata nearly always contained a de-identified subject ID, COVID-19 status, age in years and sex. Subjects who had been exposed to COVID-19, were actively infected with it, or had recovered from it provided the deeply sampled blood TCRbeta repertoires that made up the dataset. Here is what the overall study found, with its caveats: The amount of clinical and demographic metadata varied by source and participant and was provided uncurated.

At one collaborating source in Seattle, patients were enrolled during active infection and were followed longitudinally through the course of disease. Collaborating institutions collected whole blood in K2EDTA tubes following their own protocols. For TCRbeta analysis, collaborator samples were shipped as frozen whole blood, as isolated PBMCs, or as DNA extracted from either sample type. The chain was built from TRBV28 and TRBJ1-2; TRBD1 is possibly the D segment (6 matching bases). This clonotype was sampled from a man aged 40-49 years with COVID-19, enrolled during active disease. The specimen was peripheral blood. The DNA reads TGTGCCAGCAGTTTGGACAGACGTGGCTACACCTTC. Its translation is CASSLDRRGYTF.